The 32 T cell receptor beta chains below were found in one sample sequenced in a study of blood T cell repertoires in COVID-19. TCRdb keeps only in-frame clones here, not all; method: immunoSEQ multiplex PCR. This table has 170,000 or so clones, about 83% appearing once. The sample was peripheral blood. The receptors derive from a woman in her 70s with COVID-19, enrolled during active disease.

J is TRBJ2-3 and V is TRBV19; possibly TRBD1 for D (5 bases). V lost 4 bases to trimming and J lost 4 bases, with 12 bases between them. The CDR3 extends over 14 amino acids. CDR1 and CDR2 (germline): LNHDA, SQIVND (reference sequence). CDR3 coding DNA: TGTGCCAGTAGTACCCATTGGGGCGCAGATACGCAGTATTTT. Translated: CASSTHWGADTQYF.

The chain links TRBV6-2 or TRBV6-3 to TRBJ2-7; 9 bases are a match to TRBD1. The CDR3 is 15 amino acids. The germline V gene encodes CDR1 MNHEY and CDR2 SVGEGT. V was clipped by 6 bases and J by 0 bases; unmatched bases: 6. For the CDR3, the DNA is TGTGCCAGCAGCTCGGGACAGGGCCTCTCCTACGAGCAGTACTTC. Its translation: CASSSGQGLSYEQYF.

This rearrangement joins TRBV5-1 to TRBJ2-7; TRBD1 matches 7 bases. V dropped 5 bases and J dropped 6; count of bases not matched to a gene: 5. The CDR3 loop spans 12 amino acids. Germline loops: CDR1 SGHRS, CDR2 YFSETQ. CDR3 protein: CASSTGALEQYF. The CDR3 DNA is TGCGCCAGCAGTACAGGGGCGCTCGAGCAGTACTTC.

The chain is built from TRBV30 and TRBJ2-7, with a weak D call TRBD1 (6 bases). CDR1 and CDR2 (germline): GTSNPN, SVGIG (reference sequence). Deletions cut 2 bases from V and 6 bases from J, with 8 bases between. The CDR3 consists of 11 residues. The CDR3 protein is CAWSTGTEQYF. As DNA, the CDR3 is TGTGCCTGGAGTACAGGGACCGAGCAGTACTTC.

The chain recombines TRBV30 with TRBJ2-1, with TRBD2 as a possible D gene (7 bases). The CDR3 covers 15 residues. Per the germline V gene, CDR1 is GTSNPN and CDR2 is SVGIG (reference sequence). In DNA, the CDR3 is TGTACGTACAAATCAGGGAGGGGGTCGCGGAATGAGCAGTTCTTC. It is translated as CTYKSGRGSRNEQFF.

The CDR3 DNA follows: TGTGCCAGCAGCTTAGCGGCTAGCGGGTCTCCCCTCTCCTACAATGAGCAGTTCTTC. Its protein is CASSLAASGSPLSYNEQFF. The chain carries TRBV7-8 and TRBJ2-1; TRBD2 agrees at 8 bases. The CDR3 spans 19 residues. The germline V gene encodes CDR1 SGHVS and CDR2 FQNEAQ. Trimming cost V 0 bases and J 0 bases; bases outside gene matches: 10.

The rearrangement joins TRBV9 to TRBJ2-3, with TRBD2 matching 12 bases. The trim removed 3 bases at V and 4 bases at J, leaving 3 bases unmatched. This CDR3 is built from 15 residues. Germline loops: CDR1 SGDLS, CDR2 YYNGEE. CDR3 sequence reads: CASSALAGGADTQYF. CDR3 DNA sequence: TGTGCCAGCAGCGCCCTAGCGGGAGGGGCAGATACGCAGTATTTT. The entire variable domain, with the rest obtained from reference TRBV9 and TRBJ2-3, is as follows: DSGVTQTPKHLITATGQRVTLRCSPRSGDLSVYWYQQSLDQGLQFLIQYYNGEERAKGNILERFSAQQFPDLHSELNLSSLELGDSALYFCASSALAGGADTQYFGPGTRLTVL.

The CDR3 sequence: CAWGLAGASGANVLTF. CDR3 DNA: TGTGCCTGGGGACTAGCGGGGGCCTCTGGGGCCAACGTCCTGACTTTC. The chain uses TRBV30 and TRBJ2-6; TRBD2 matches at 13 bases. Trimming removed 5 bases from V and 0 bases from J; junction bases left unmatched: 1. The V gene's germline CDR1 is GTSNPN and CDR2 SVGIG (reference sequence). CDR3 size: 16 residues.

The chain employs TRBV18 and TRBJ2-7, with TRBD1 matching over 9 bases. After removal of 4 bases from V and 6 bases from J, the junction contained 7 bases not matched to a gene. The CDR3 is 14 residues long. Germline values: CDR1 KGHSH, CDR2 LQKENI. As DNA, the CDR3 is TGTGCCAGCTCACAGGGACAGGGATCGGGCGAGCAGTACTTC. As protein: CASSQGQGSGEQYF.

The chain links TRBV5-4 to TRBJ2-7; D uncertain. The CDR3 loop spans 14 amino acids. V was shortened by 1 base and J by 2 bases, with 10 bases between the two germline ends. The germline CDR1 and CDR2 sequences are SGHNT and YYREEE (reference sequence). CDR3: CASSLITAPYEQYF. CDR3 bases: TGTGCCAGCAGCTTGATTACTGCTCCCTACGAGCAGTACTTC.

CDR3 bases: TGTGCCACCAGCAGAGAGATGGGACAGGGTTTGTACGAGCAGTACTTC. Its translation: CATSREMGQGLYEQYF. The chain links TRBV15 to TRBJ2-7, with 9 bases identical to TRBD1. CDR3 size: 16 residues. Germline V CDR1 and CDR2: LNHNV, YYDKDF (reference sequence). V was pared by 0 bases and J by 4 bases, with 7 bases of the junction left unmatched.

The chain is built from TRBV29-1 and TRBJ2-1; TRBD1 is a possible D gene (7 bases). Trimming cost V 0 bases and J 6 bases, with 9 bases left between them. The CDR3 consists of 13 residues. CDR1 and CDR2 from the germline V gene are SQVTM and ANQGSEA. DNA for the CDR3: TGCAGCGTTGAAGAGCAGGGGGGCAATGAGCAGTTCTTC. Its translation: CSVEEQGGNEQFF.

This rearrangement joins TRBV12-3 or TRBV12-4 to TRBJ1-5, with D unresolved. The CDR3 covers 13 residues. Trimming pared 5 bases from V and 5 bases from J, leaving 10 bases between. CDR3 protein: CASSPDGDQPQHF. Written as DNA, the CDR3 is TGTGCCAGCAGTCCCGACGGAGATCAGCCCCAGCATTTT.

V usage is TRBV4-2 and J usage is TRBJ2-7, with 11 bases matching TRBD1. Germline CDR1 reads LGHNA; CDR2 reads YNFKEQ. The CDR3 has 18 amino acids. With V trimmed by 0 bases and J by 5 bases, 12 bases remained unmatched. The CDR3 DNA reads as TGTGCCAGCAGCCAAGAAATTAACTATCGGACAGGGGGCAACGAGCAGTACTTC. It specifies CASSQEINYRTGGNEQYF.

The chain has TRBV28 and TRBJ1-5; D not certain. V dropped 5 bases and J dropped 7 bases, with 21 bases sitting between them. In germline, CDR1 is MDHEN, CDR2 SYDVKM. The CDR3 consists of 16 residues. CDR3: CASSEIKIGVGQPQHF. The CDR3 DNA is TGTGCCAGCAGTGAGATTAAGATCGGGGTCGGACAGCCCCAGCATTTT.

This chain joins TRBV28 and TRBJ1-2; weak D call: TRBD1 (6 bases). This CDR3 spans 16 amino acids. Trimming took 6 bases from V and 7 from J, leaving 24 bases between them. CDR1 MDHEN and CDR2 SYDVKM come from the germline V gene. This CDR3 is CASSLGWGQGSVGYTF. For the CDR3, the DNA is TGTGCCAGCAGCCTCGGTTGGGGGCAGGGATCTGTTGGCTACACCTTC.

The chain joins TRBV19 to TRBJ1-1; D ambiguous. Trimming took 5 bases from V and 7 from J, leaving 11 bases between them. This CDR3 contains 12 residues. In germline, CDR1 is LNHDA, CDR2 SQIVND (reference sequence). The CDR3 here is CASSHPAGEAFF. The DNA for the CDR3 is TGTGCCAGTAGTCACCCGGCGGGTGAAGCTTTCTTT.

The chain employs TRBV29-1 and TRBJ2-5; 10 nucleotides match TRBD2. CDR1 SQVTM and CDR2 ANQGSEA come from the germline V gene. V lost 3 bases to trimming and J lost 2 bases; unmatched junction nucleotides: 6. The CDR3 runs to 15 residues. This CDR3 is CSVEPSSGGQETQYF. In DNA, the CDR3 is TGCAGCGTTGAGCCGTCTAGCGGGGGACAAGAGACCCAGTACTTC.

This clone appeared once. This chain uses TRBV5-7 with TRBJ1-2; a weak D match, TRBD1 (5 bases). TRBV5-7 is classed as an ORF, of uncertain function. V was clipped by 1 base and J by 3 bases, with 19 bases between them. CDR3 length: 17 residues. The CDR3 sequence: CASSLWLRRPTDYGYTF. CDR3 DNA: TGTGCCAGCAGCTTGTGGCTCCGCCGTCCGACAGACTATGGCTACACCTTC.

The rearrangement uses TRBV6-2 or TRBV6-3 and TRBJ2-5, with TRBD2 matching over 7 bases. Germline-derived CDR1 and CDR2 are MNHEY and SVGEGT. There are 14 residues in the CDR3. V gave up 4 bases and J gave up 0 bases; unmatched junction bases: 2. The CDR3 DNA is TGTGCCAGCAGTTTGGGGGGGAACCAAGAGACCCAGTACTTC. Its translation is CASSLGGNQETQYF.

This clone was counted a single time. This chain links TRBV19 with TRBJ2-3; 13 bases are shared with TRBD2. V was clipped by 8 bases and J by 5 bases; unmatched bases: 7. The CDR3 runs to 15 residues. The germline CDR1 and CDR2 sequences are LNHDA and SQIVND (reference sequence). For the CDR3, the DNA is TGTGCCAGTTCCCTCACTAGCGGGAGGGGAGATACGCAGTATTTT. This gives the protein CASSLTSGRGDTQYF.

The sample holds a few counts of this clone. This chain links TRBV7-9 with TRBJ2-2; the D gene is possibly TRBD2 (5 bases). V was cut by 0 bases and J by 6 bases, with 8 bases left in between. CDR1 and CDR2 (germline): SEHNR, FQNEAQ (reference sequence). The CDR3 is 14 amino acids. CDR3 bases: TGTGCCAGCAGCTTAGCGGGAGTCGCCGGGGAGCTGTTTTTT. It codes for CASSLAGVAGELFF.

V gene TRBV5-1 combines with J gene TRBJ2-3; D call uncertain. Trimming removed 0 bases at V and 2 bases at J, with 10 bases between. The germline V gene has CDR1 SGHRS and CDR2 YFSETQ. CDR3 size: 15 residues. This CDR3 is CASSLGGRFTDTQYF. CDR3 coding DNA: TGCGCCAGCAGCTTGGGCGGCAGATTCACAGATACGCAGTATTTT.

The chain recombines TRBV29-1 with TRBJ2-2; the match to TRBD1 covers 8 bases. J lost 4 bases, V lost 4 bases, and 5 bases had no gene match. The CDR3 sequence is 14 residues long. Germline V gene lookup returns CDR1 SQVTM and CDR2 ANQGSEA. The CDR3 protein is CSVVGQGTTGELFF. In nucleotides, the CDR3 is TGCAGCGTTGTTGGACAGGGTACCACCGGGGAGCTGTTTTTT.

The chain is built from TRBV6-5 and TRBJ1-1, with D possibly TRBD1 on 6 matching bases. The CDR3 consists of 14 residues. Germline loops: CDR1 MNHEY, CDR2 SVGAGI. The V gene lost 6 bases and the J gene lost 4 bases, with 15 bases spanning the gap. The CDR3, as DNA: TGTGCCAGCAGCCAACAAGGGGGACGCACTGAAGCTTTCTTT. This gives the protein CASSQQGGRTEAFF.

The gene calls are TRBV30 and TRBJ1-2; TRBD1 agrees at 7 bases. The CDR3 runs 14 residues. Germline V lookup: CDR1 GTSNPN, CDR2 SVGIG (reference sequence). Unmatched junction bases numbered 9, after V lost 0 bases and J lost 8 bases. CDR3 nucleotides: TGTGCCTGGAGTGTACAGGGGATGAAGAAAGGCTACACCTTC. Its protein product is CAWSVQGMKKGYTF.

The CDR3 protein is CASSRGIYEQFF. The CDR3 region has the DNA TGTGCCAGTAGCAGGGGAATCTATGAGCAGTTCTTC. This chain links TRBV19 with TRBJ2-1, with a possible D match to TRBD1 (6 bases). CDR3 length equals 12 residues. Deletions cut 6 bases from V and 8 bases from J, with 11 bases between. Looked up from germline, CDR1 is LNHDA and CDR2 is SQIVND (reference sequence).

The rearrangement links TRBV5-4 to TRBJ2-7; 11 bases match TRBD2. Trimming removed 4 bases from V and 4 bases from J; junction bases left unmatched: 4. Germline CDR1 is SGHNT and CDR2 is YYREEE (reference sequence). This CDR3 comprises 14 residues. The CDR3 loop is CASSGGTSGYEQYF. CDR3 DNA sequence: TGTGCCAGCAGCGGAGGGACTAGCGGTTACGAGCAGTACTTC.

The chain uses TRBV6-5 and TRBJ1-3; the match to TRBD1 covers 7 bases. The CDR3 has 15 residues. In germline, CDR1 is MNHEY, CDR2 SVGAGI. V shed 6 bases, J shed 6 bases, and the junction held 11 bases outside the gene matches. The CDR3 here is CASSTGQDIENTIYF. CDR3 sequence (DNA): TGTGCCAGCAGCACCGGACAGGATATCGAAAACACCATATATTTT.

The genes are TRBV5-1 and TRBJ1-1, with D tentatively TRBD1 (6 bases). The CDR3 totals 13 residues. V lost 2 bases and J 7 bases, leaving 12 bases between the germline ends. Per the germline V gene, CDR1 is SGHRS and CDR2 is YFSETQ. The CDR3 loop is CASSLTGMGEAFF. DNA for the CDR3: TGCGCCAGCAGCTTAACAGGGATGGGTGAAGCTTTCTTT.

The chain couples TRBV11-2 to TRBJ2-3, with 9 bases lining up with TRBD2. CDR1 and CDR2 (germline): SGHAT, FQNNGV. Germline trimming cut 5 bases from V and 4 bases from J; bases unmatched to any gene: 10. The CDR3 consists of 16 residues. CDR3 in amino acids: CASSTQASGNADTQYF. CDR3 coding DNA: TGTGCCAGCAGCACCCAGGCTAGCGGGAATGCAGATACGCAGTATTTT.

The V gene is TRBV2, the J gene TRBJ2-5; 14 bases match TRBD2. J was trimmed by 3 bases and V by 2 bases; bases with no gene match: 14. The CDR3 totals 20 residues. CDR1 is SNHLY and CDR2 is FYNNEI in the germline V gene. The DNA for the CDR3 is TGTGCCAGCAGTGAAAAGGGTCCAGGGACTAGCGGGAGCCGCGAAGAGACCCAGTACTTC. Amino acids: CASSEKGPGTSGSREETQYF. The complete variable domain, with remaining parts taken from reference TRBV2 and TRBJ2-5, reads EPEVTQTPSHQVTQMGQEVILRCVPISNHLYFYWYRQILGQKVEFLVSFYNNEISEKSEIFDDQFSVERPDGSNFTLKIRSTKLEDSAMYFCASSEKGPGTSGSREETQYFGPGTRLLVL.